What follows are 20 T cell receptor beta chains derived from one specimen sequenced in a study of T-cell reconstitution after alpha-beta-depleted transplantation in children. During its preparation, the TCRbeta library received unique molecular identifiers. TCRdb called the PCR reads again in MiXCR, with one record for every CDR3 protein. The sample lists hundreds of thousands of distinct CDR3 sequences, about 12% seen once, with about 0.79% in the top ten. Here the sequenced sample was PBMCs, taken before TCRalphabeta/CD19-depleted stem cell transplant. These receptor sequences come from a girl aged 2 to 10 with congenital amegakaryocytic thrombocytopenia, due to receive a stem cell transplant.

This clonotype has only a few counts. The chain couples TRBV20-1 to TRBJ2-1, with 10 bases lining up with TRBD2. CDR1 DFQATT and CDR2 SNEGSKA come from the germline V gene (reference sequence). V was pared by 6 bases and J by 4 bases, with 9 bases of the junction left unmatched. This CDR3 has 15 residues. DNA for the CDR3: TGCAGTGCGAATACAGCGGGAGGGGGTTACAATGAGCAGTTCTTC. Residues: CSANTAGGGYNEQFF.

This clonotype showed up just a few times. The rearrangement links TRBV6-1 to TRBJ2-1; D is ambiguous. Germline CDR1 MNHNS, CDR2 SASEGT. Deletions cut 4 bases from V and 8 bases from J, with 24 bases between. The CDR3 extends over 17 amino acids. CDR3: CASSVDFSLGLVDEQFF. The DNA for the CDR3 is TGTGCCAGCAGTGTGGATTTTTCGTTGGGCCTCGTCGATGAGCAGTTCTTC.

This clonotype was observed a handful of times. This chain joins TRBV3-1 and TRBJ2-7; no reliable D call. Germline values: CDR1 LGHDT, CDR2 YNNKEL (reference sequence). Deletions cut 1 base from V and 5 bases from J, with 6 bases between. The CDR3 runs 12 residues. CDR3 protein: CASSQAVHEQYF. The CDR3 DNA is TGTGCCAGCAGCCAAGCGGTCCACGAGCAGTACTTC.

This clonotype has a count of ten or more. The chain joins TRBV5-5 to TRBJ2-1; the D gene is possibly TRBD2 (6 bases). Trimming cost V 3 bases and J 3 bases, with 13 bases left between them. Germline V gene data show CDR1 as SGHKS and CDR2 as YYEKEE (reference sequence). This CDR3 comprises 15 residues. The CDR3 sequence is CASSWDSSLYNEQFF. In nucleotides, the CDR3 is TGTGCCAGCAGCTGGGACTCCTCCCTCTACAATGAGCAGTTCTTC.

The V gene is TRBV7-3, the J gene TRBJ2-3; 9 bases are a match to TRBD2. Germline V gene sequence: CDR1 SGHTA, CDR2 FQGTGA. The CDR3 length is 16 residues. V was clipped by 5 bases and J by 4 bases; unmatched bases: 10. As DNA, the CDR3 is TGTGCCAGCAGCCTAAGGACTAGCGAGAGTCCAGATACGCAGTATTTT. Protein sequence: CASSLRTSESPDTQYF. Full variable domain (rest looked up from reference TRBV7-3 and TRBJ2-3): GAGVSQTPSNKVTEKGKYVELRCDPISGHTALYWYRQSLGQGPEFLIYFQGTGAADDSGLPNDRFFAVRPEGSVSTLKIQRTERGDSAVYLCASSLRTSESPDTQYFGPGTRLTVL.

This clonotype was recorded many times. The chain employs TRBV12-3 or TRBV12-4 and TRBJ2-7; D unresolved. This CDR3 spans 14 amino acids. V lost 1 base and J 5 bases, leaving 12 bases between the germline ends. As DNA, the CDR3 is TGTGCCAGCAGTTTAGGCGCTAGTGTCAACGAGCAGTACTTC. Its protein product is CASSLGASVNEQYF.

This clonotype was recorded many times. This chain uses TRBV6-1 with TRBJ2-1; maybe TRBD1 (6 bases). The CDR3 has 14 residues. Trimming cost V 10 bases and J 8 bases, with 21 bases left between them. Looked up from germline, CDR1 is MNHNS and CDR2 is SASEGT. The CDR3 loop is CATKQWTALDEQFF. The CDR3 coding sequence is TGTGCCACCAAACAGTGGACAGCCCTTGATGAGCAGTTCTTC.

This clonotype was found many times. V usage is TRBV20-1 and J usage is TRBJ2-1; D tentatively reads TRBD1 or TRBD2 (5 bases each). The germline V gene has CDR1 DFQATT and CDR2 SNEGSKA (reference sequence). This CDR3 is built from 16 residues. V lost 5 bases to trimming and J lost 2 bases, with 19 bases between them. The CDR3 DNA reads as TGCAGTGCTTATACTCCGGGACCCGAAGCCTACAATGAGCAGTTCTTC. Its translation is CSAYTPGPEAYNEQFF.

The rearrangement uses TRBV12-3 or TRBV12-4 and TRBJ2-7; no firm D call. The length of the CDR3 is 13 residues. Between the trimmed V and J ends, which lost 2 bases and 9 bases, there was a span of 14 bases. DNA of the CDR3: TGTGCCAGCAGTTTACTTCAGCCGGGCGGGCAGTACTTC. This gives the protein CASSLLQPGGQYF.

The rearrangement joins TRBV28 to TRBJ1-5; 7 positions agree with TRBD1. Trimming took 6 bases from V and 4 from J; bases not matched to a gene: 9. CDR3 length equals 15 residues. Germline V gene sequence: CDR1 MDHEN, CDR2 SYDVKM. The CDR3 DNA reads as TGTGCCAGCAGCCTAGAGGTGACAGGGAATCAGCCCCAGCATTTT. Amino acid sequence: CASSLEVTGNQPQHF.

At least ten counts were recorded for this clonotype. The chain combines TRBV7-8 with TRBJ2-1; 7 nucleotides align to TRBD2. The V gene end was trimmed by 2 bases and the J gene end by 8 bases; junction bases not matched to a gene: 12. The CDR3 covers 16 residues. Germline loops: CDR1 SGHVS, CDR2 FQNEAQ. CDR3 residues: CASSLRLAEHQHEQFF. The CDR3 nucleotides read TGTGCCAGCAGCTTAAGACTAGCCGAACATCAGCATGAGCAGTTCTTC.

This clonotype was picked up a small number of times. The chain employs TRBV5-1 and TRBJ2-1; 11 bases match TRBD2. V shed 4 bases and J 2 bases; nucleotides not matched to a gene: 2. CDR1 and CDR2 (germline): SGHRS, YFSETQ. This CDR3 is 15 amino acids long. CDR3 in DNA: TGCGCCAGCAGCACTAGCGGGAGCCCCTACAATGAGCAGTTCTTC. Translation: CASSTSGSPYNEQFF.

In this sample, this clonotype turned up a few times. The chain is built from TRBV12-3 or TRBV12-4 and TRBJ2-4; 7 nucleotides agree with TRBD2. The CDR3 is 17 amino acids. V lost 6 bases to trimming and J lost 1 base; unmatched junction nucleotides: 12. CDR3 protein: CASSPGAGMGAKNIQYF. CDR3 sequence (DNA): TGTGCCAGCAGCCCGGGAGCGGGAATGGGGGCCAAAAACATTCAGTACTTC.

The chain employs TRBV5-1 and TRBJ2-1; TRBD1 or TRBD2 may be the D gene (5 bases each). CDR3 length: 20 amino acids. Trimming left V 0 bases short and J 0 bases short, with 22 bases between. Germline loops: CDR1 SGHRS, CDR2 YFSETQ. Written as DNA, the CDR3 is TGCGCCAGCAGCTTGGCCGCAGAAGGGACCTCGTGGAGCTCCTACAATGAGCAGTTCTTC. Encoded protein: CASSLAAEGTSWSSYNEQFF.

This clonotype was found many times. The chain links TRBV6-5 to TRBJ2-5, with 9 bases that match TRBD2. J gave up 3 bases and V 2 bases, and 4 bases lay outside the gene matches. This CDR3 is built from 15 residues. Germline-derived CDR1 and CDR2 are MNHEY and SVGAGI. The CDR3 DNA reads as TGTGCCAGCAGTTACCGGGGACTAGCAGAAGAGACCCAGTACTTC. Translating it yields CASSYRGLAEETQYF.

This clonotype came up a few times. The genes are TRBV11-2 and TRBJ2-7; the D is unclear. CDR3 length: 12 amino acids. Deletions cut 4 bases from V and 6 bases from J, with 10 bases between. The V gene's germline CDR1 is SGHAT and CDR2 FQNNGV. The CDR3 sequence is CASSSFRREQYF. In nucleotides, the CDR3 is TGTGCCAGCAGCTCCTTTCGCCGCGAGCAGTACTTC.

This chain connects TRBV11-2 to TRBJ2-3, with 8 bases that match TRBD2. V trimming: 4 bases; J trimming: 1 base; junction bases outside the gene matches: 10. Germline CDR1 reads SGHAT; CDR2 reads FQNNGV. The CDR3 consists of 17 residues. The CDR3 DNA reads TGTGCCAGCAGCTCCCTCGGGGTAGCGGGGCGCACAGATACGCAGTATTTT. Protein product: CASSSLGVAGRTDTQYF.

The chain is built from TRBV20-1 and TRBJ2-5; tentative D call: TRBD1 (6 bases). This CDR3 is built from 14 residues. CDR1 DFQATT and CDR2 SNEGSKA come from the germline V gene (reference sequence). V was shortened by 1 base and J by 5 bases, with 14 bases between the two germline ends. CDR3 protein: CSARAEQGRETQYF. The CDR3 nucleotides are TGCAGTGCTAGAGCCGAACAGGGCCGGGAGACCCAGTACTTC.

This clonotype has only a few counts. This chain links TRBV21-1 with TRBJ2-3. TRBV21-1 is described as a pseudogene. The CDR3 loop spans 15 amino acids. CDR3 in amino acids: CASSKALSSTDTQYF. The CDR3 region has the DNA TGTGCCAGCAGCAAAGCACTTTCTAGCACAGATACGCAGTATTTT.

This clonotype was seen at least ten times. The chain joins TRBV5-1 to TRBJ2-1, with 8 bases identical to TRBD2. The J segment lost 6 bases and the V segment lost 2 bases, leaving 7 bases of the junction unmatched. CDR3 length equals 15 residues. Germline lookup yields CDR1 SGHRS and CDR2 YFSETQ. The CDR3 here is CASSFTGGPFNEQFF. Here the CDR3 DNA reads TGCGCCAGCAGCTTCACGGGAGGGCCGTTCAATGAGCAGTTCTTC.